What follows are 13 T cell receptor beta chains derived from one specimen sequenced in a study of blood T cell repertoires in COVID-19. TCRdb's copy holds only in-frame clones and misses some; the assay was immunoSEQ multiplex PCR. The sample gives under 140,000 clones, 70% to 90% of which show up once; about 5% is in the top ten. The sequenced material came from peripheral blood. These receptors all stem from a human donor in a cohort sampled during active COVID-19.

The chain links TRBV7-9 to TRBJ2-7, with TRBD1 as a possible D gene (6 bases). V was pared by 4 bases and J by 6 bases, with 16 bases between. The CDR3 is 14 residues long. CDR1 and CDR2 from the germline V gene are SEHNR and FQNEAQ (reference sequence). CDR3 residues: CASSSFKTGFEQYF. The CDR3, as DNA: TGTGCCAGCAGCTCGTTCAAAACAGGGTTCGAGCAGTACTTC.

Note on this clone: One end of the junction varies from germline; a read error may be responsible. The genes are TRBV7-9 and TRBJ2-5; possible D gene TRBD2, 6 bases. Germline V gene lookup returns CDR1 SEHNR and CDR2 FQNEAQ (reference sequence). The CDR3 totals 13 residues. The CDR3 region is CASRLAAQETQYF. CDR3 bases: TGTGCCAGCAGATTAGCGGCACAAGAGACCCAGTACTTC.

This clone was seen a few times. The gene calls are TRBV7-9 and TRBJ1-5, with 8 bases fitting TRBD1. The germline V gene encodes CDR1 SEHNR and CDR2 FQNEAQ (reference sequence). Trimming cost V 3 bases and J 4 bases; bases outside gene matches: 2. The CDR3 length is 14 residues. Written as DNA, the CDR3 is TGTGCCAGCAGCTTGGGACAGGTTAATCAGCCCCAGCATTTT. Its translation: CASSLGQVNQPQHF.

The table lists this clone with a count of one. The CDR3: CASSPTGGANEKLFF. DNA of the CDR3: TGTGCCAGCAGCCCTACAGGGGGGGCTAATGAAAAACTGTTTTTT. The chain couples TRBV28 to TRBJ1-4, with 8 positions matching TRBD1. Losses at the gene ends were 6 bases for V and 3 bases for J; bases not matched to a gene: 6. In germline, CDR1 is MDHEN, CDR2 SYDVKM. This CDR3 region has 15 residues.

The sample holds a few counts of this clone. The chain combines TRBV19 with TRBJ2-6; 9 bases match TRBD1. The germline gives CDR1 LNHDA, CDR2 SQIVND (reference sequence). V gave up 4 bases and J gave up 5 bases; unmatched junction bases: 3. The length of the CDR3 is 15 residues. The CDR3 coding sequence is TGTGCCAGTAGTACTGGACAGGGGAGGGCCAACGTCCTGACTTTC. Amino acid sequence: CASSTGQGRANVLTF.

The chain joins TRBV5-6 to TRBJ1-2, with D perhaps TRBD1 (5 bases). V was cut by 5 bases and J by 10 bases, with 21 bases left in between. Germline assignment: CDR1 SGHDT and CDR2 YYEEEE. The CDR3 has 14 amino acids. The CDR3 reads CASRSAGQSVFYTF. The CDR3 DNA is TGTGCCAGCAGATCGGCTGGACAATCAGTTTTCTACACCTTC.

V usage is TRBV6-6 and J usage is TRBJ1-3, with D perhaps matching TRBD1 (6 bases). Trimming took 2 bases from V and 0 from J, leaving 8 bases between them. Germline CDR1 reads MNHNY; CDR2 reads SVGAGI (reference sequence). The CDR3 sequence is 15 residues long. CDR3 residues: CASSYQGGSGNTIYF. The CDR3 DNA reads as TGTGCCAGCAGTTACCAAGGGGGCTCTGGAAACACCATATATTTT.

The CDR3 DNA is TGCGCCAGCAGCTTGGCAACGACTAGTGCAGATACGCAGTATTTT. It specifies CASSLATTSADTQYF. The chain joins TRBV5-1 to TRBJ2-3, with D tentatively TRBD2 (6 bases). In germline, CDR1 is SGHRS, CDR2 YFSETQ. The germline V and J ends were trimmed by 0 bases and 4 bases, with 12 bases remaining between them. CDR3 length equals 15 residues.

The genes are TRBV7-9 and TRBJ2-3; D is perhaps TRBD1 (5 bases). In germline, CDR1 is SEHNR, CDR2 FQNEAQ (reference sequence). Trimming took 4 bases from V and 1 from J, leaving 12 bases between them. The CDR3 runs to 15 residues. The CDR3, as DNA: TGTGCCAGCAGCTCAGGGTTGGCGGGCACAGATACGCAGTATTTT. Translation gives CASSSGLAGTDTQYF. Supplemented by reference TRBV7-9 and TRBJ2-3, the full variable domain reads DTGVSQNPRHKITKRGQNVTFRCDPISEHNRLYWYRQTLGQGPEFLTYFQNEAQLEKSRLLSDRFSAERPKGSFSTLEIQRTEQGDSAMYLCASSSGLAGTDTQYFGPGTRLTVL.

The chain carries TRBV30 and TRBJ2-7; D uncertain. The ends were cut back, 7 bases at V and 1 base at J, with 11 bases in the middle. CDR1 and CDR2 from the germline V gene are GTSNPN and SVGIG (reference sequence). This CDR3 region has 12 residues. The CDR3 here is CASNRVSYEQYF. DNA of the CDR3: TGTGCCTCAAATCGGGTTTCCTACGAGCAGTACTTC.

This chain connects TRBV7-6 to TRBJ2-5; TRBD2 aligns across 9 bases. Germline V lookup: CDR1 SGHVS, CDR2 FNYEAQ. The CDR3 sequence is 21 residues long. J lost 1 base, V lost 5 bases, and 23 bases had no gene match. For the CDR3, the DNA is TGTGCCAGCAGCCCCGCCCCGGGACAAAGACTCAGCGGGGGGATCCAAGAGACCCAGTACTTC. Translation: CASSPAPGQRLSGGIQETQYF.

This CDR3 reads CASSVTGGNQETQYF. The CDR3 bases are TGTGCCAGCTCCGTAACCGGGGGGAACCAAGAGACCCAGTACTTC. V gene TRBV9 combines with J gene TRBJ2-5, with 7 bases aligning to TRBD2. Germline loops: CDR1 SGDLS, CDR2 YYNGEE. V dropped 7 bases and J dropped 0; count of bases not matched to a gene: 9. The CDR3 loop spans 15 amino acids.

This chain links TRBV24-1 with TRBJ2-3, with a tentative D call TRBD1 (6 bases). The CDR3 length is 15 residues. V dropped 5 bases and J dropped 2 bases, with 13 bases sitting between them. Germline CDR1 KGHDR, CDR2 SFDVKD. CDR3 residues: CATSVLTGLTDTQYF. The CDR3 nucleotides are TGTGCCACCAGTGTTCTGACAGGCCTCACAGATACGCAGTATTTT.